The clone carrying this TCR beta chain was counted once. Data came from immunoSEQ multiplex PCR; TCRdb stores just in-frame clones and leaves some out. Found here are under 200,000 clones, 75% to 85% of them singletons; the top ten hold 5.5% to 8.5%. V was pared by 0 bases and J by 3 bases, with 8 bases of the junction left unmatched. CDR1 and CDR2 (germline): SGDLS, YYNGEE. This CDR3 has 18 amino acids. The entry originates in a study of blood T cell repertoires in COVID-19. The clonotype was recovered from a man aged 60-69 years with acute or convalescent COVID-19. Material for sequencing was peripheral blood. This chain links TRBV9 with TRBJ2-3, with 12 bases lining up with TRBD2. The CDR3 is CASSVGPTSGGSTDTQYF. The DNA for the CDR3 is TGTGCCAGCAGCGTAGGCCCCACTAGCGGGGGGTCGACAGATACGCAGTATTTT. Drawing the rest from reference TRBV9 and TRBJ2-3, the complete variable domain is DSGVTQTPKHLITATGQRVTLRCSPRSGDLSVYWYQQSLDQGLQFLIQYYNGEERAKGNILERFSAQQFPDLHSELNLSSLELGDSALYFCASSVGPTSGGSTDTQYFGPGTRLTVL.